This T cell receptor beta chain was recovered during a study of T cell repertoires in cytomegalovirus infection. At the level of the study: TCR beta signatures that were public indicated CMV infection and matching HLA type.

The CDR3 is 14 amino acids. The germline CDR1 and CDR2 sequences are LNHDA and SQIVND (reference sequence). V lost 7 bases and J 5 bases, leaving 17 bases between the germline ends. TCRdb reprocessed the reads via MiXCR and lists one record per CDR3 protein. The repertoire holds 200,000 to 250,000 distinct CDR3 sequences, with roughly 20% as singletons. The sequence derives from a human donor in good health (CMV status not recorded). Some clones in this sample may be carry-over from other donors' samples. The sequencing input was CD8+ T cells from PBMCs. V gene TRBV19 combines with J gene TRBJ1-1, with a tentative D call TRBD1 (5 bases). In DNA, the CDR3 is TGTGCCAGTACCGAATCAGGGTTTTGGACTGAAGCTTTCTTT. Its translation: CASTESGFWTEAFF.